This T cell receptor beta chain was captured in a study of T cell repertoires in cytomegalovirus infection. For the study at large: Shared public TCR beta signatures pointed to both CMV infection and a matching HLA type.

V was clipped by 5 bases and J by 8 bases, with 16 bases between them. Germline CDR1 reads SGHVS; CDR2 reads FNYEAQ. The CDR3 sequence is 14 residues long. TCRdb independently ran MiXCR on the reads; one entry per CDR3 protein. The table has 180,000 or so distinct CDR3 sequences, 17% seen once; the top ten hold approximately 26%. Study conclusions and caveats: CMV-specific TCR beta clonotypes restricted by HLA-C were the ones dominating the ex vivo response. Identification of carriers of CMV plus the relevant HLA was achieved through cumulative public TCR beta family frequency.

This clonotype has more than one count but fewer than ten. Its antigen remains unidentified. The sequenced sample consisted of CD8+ T cells from PBMCs. The TCR was taken from a human donor in good health (CMV status not recorded). Some clones in this sample may be carry-over from other donors' samples. The V call is TRBV7-6, the J call TRBJ2-1, with D unresolved. The chain's CDR3 is CASSPRTSPDEQFF. DNA for the CDR3: TGTGCCAGCAGCCCCCGGACGAGTCCGGATGAGCAGTTCTTC. The full variable domain, its missing parts supplied by reference TRBV7-6 and TRBJ2-1, is GAGVSQSPRYKVTKRGQDVALRCDPISGHVSLYWYRQALGQGPEFLTYFNYEAQQDKSGLPNDRFSAERPEGSISTLTIQRTEQRDSAMYRCASSPRTSPDEQFFGPGTRLTVL.